One T cell receptor (beta chain) is described in this entry. CDR1 and CDR2 (germline): SGHRS, YFSETQ. V lost 0 bases and J lost 7, with 10 bases in between. The CDR3 loop spans 13 amino acids. Libraries were prepared by immunoSEQ multiplex PCR; TCRdb keeps only in-frame clonotypes and omits some of them. The data contain about 250,000 clones, around 90% of them singletons. This sample was taken from a study of blood T cell repertoires in COVID-19. V is TRBV5-1 and J is TRBJ1-2, with D unresolved. The clonotype comes from a man aged 18 to 35 with active or convalescent COVID-19. Sample: peripheral blood. The CDR3 DNA is TGCGCCAGCAGCTTGGACAGTTTGGGTGGCTACACCTTC. Protein product: CASSLDSLGGYTF.